What follows is one T cell receptor beta chain and its context. The antigen remains unidentified. This entry belongs to a study of CD8 T cells in ankylosing spondylitis. Study outcomes and limitations: Certain motif variants had earlier been reported in reactive arthritis synovial fluid and blood.

Quantitative 5'-RACE was performed with molecular barcodes, and it yielded the TCR beta libraries. TCRdb fed the 5' RACE reads into MiXCR, producing one record per CDR3 protein. This table has about 340,000 distinct CDR3 sequences, around 20% appearing once. V shed 0 bases, J shed 4 bases, and the junction held 9 bases outside the gene matches. The CDR3 has 17 residues. From germline, CDR1 is DFQATT and CDR2 SNEGSKA (reference sequence). The sequencing sample was made of blood, either unsorted or a sorted T cell fraction (not recorded which). The genes are TRBV20-1 and TRBJ2-2, with TRBD2 identical over 9 bases. The receptor was isolated from a male donor with ankylosing spondylitis or in good health (not recorded which). The CDR3 DNA is TGCAGTGCTAGAGAGCTCGGGCTAGCGGGGCTCACCGGGGAGCTGTTTTTT. Protein: CSARELGLAGLTGELFF.